This paragraph reports one TCR beta chain. The libraries of TRB cDNA were prepared using 5' RACE with UMI labels. TCRdb re-analyzed the 5' RACE reads; it lists each CDR3 protein once, without DNA. The sample yields some 130,000 distinct CDR3 sequences, of which the top ten take up approximately 0.29%. The record originates from a study of CXCR3-negative and CXCR3-positive naive CD8 T cells. Per the germline V gene, CDR1 is PRHDT and CDR2 is FYEKMQ (reference sequence). This CDR3 is built from 12 residues. By phenotype, naive CD8+ T cells were CD45RO-CCR7+CD27+CD95-. J is TRBJ2-7 and V is TRBV13; TCRdb's D call, TRBD1, is unchecked because there is no DNA. Specimen: naive CXCR3- CD8+ T cells from blood. Subset noted: CD45RO-CCR7+CD27+CD95- naive CD8+ T cells lacking CXCR3 (TNR3-). The TCR was taken from a human donor in good health. Some clones in this sample may be carry-over from other donors' samples. CDR3 sequence: CASSRQGDEQYF.